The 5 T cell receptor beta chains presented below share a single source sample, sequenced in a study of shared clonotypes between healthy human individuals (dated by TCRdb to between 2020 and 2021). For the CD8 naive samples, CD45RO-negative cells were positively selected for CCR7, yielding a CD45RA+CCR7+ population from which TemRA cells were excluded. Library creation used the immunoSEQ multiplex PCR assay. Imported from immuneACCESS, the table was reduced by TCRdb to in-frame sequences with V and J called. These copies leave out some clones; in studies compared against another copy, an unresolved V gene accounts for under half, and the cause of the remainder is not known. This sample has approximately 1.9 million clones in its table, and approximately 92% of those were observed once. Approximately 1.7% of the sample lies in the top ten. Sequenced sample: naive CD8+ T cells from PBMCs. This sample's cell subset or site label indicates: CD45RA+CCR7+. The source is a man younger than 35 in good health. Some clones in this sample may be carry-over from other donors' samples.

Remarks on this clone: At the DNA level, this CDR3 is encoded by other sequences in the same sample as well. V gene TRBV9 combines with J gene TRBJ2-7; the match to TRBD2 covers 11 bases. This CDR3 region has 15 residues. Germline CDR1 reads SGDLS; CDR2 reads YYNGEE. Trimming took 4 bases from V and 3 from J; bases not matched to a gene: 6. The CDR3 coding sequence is TGTGCCAGCAGCACTGCCGGGACTAGCGGCTACGAGCAGTACTTC. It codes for CASSTAGTSGYEQYF.

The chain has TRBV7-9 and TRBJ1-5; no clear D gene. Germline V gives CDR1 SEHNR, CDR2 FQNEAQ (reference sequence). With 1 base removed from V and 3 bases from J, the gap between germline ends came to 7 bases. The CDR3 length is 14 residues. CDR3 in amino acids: CASSLEGHNQPQHF. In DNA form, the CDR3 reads TGTGCCAGCAGCTTAGAGGGCCACAATCAGCCCCAGCATTTT.

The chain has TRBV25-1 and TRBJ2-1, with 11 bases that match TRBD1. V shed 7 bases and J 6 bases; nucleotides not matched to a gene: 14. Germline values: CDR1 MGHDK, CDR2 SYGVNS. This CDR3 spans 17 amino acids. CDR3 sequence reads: CASTRDRGSRALNEQFF. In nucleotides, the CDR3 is TGTGCCAGCACCCGGGACAGGGGGTCTCGGGCGCTCAATGAGCAGTTCTTC.

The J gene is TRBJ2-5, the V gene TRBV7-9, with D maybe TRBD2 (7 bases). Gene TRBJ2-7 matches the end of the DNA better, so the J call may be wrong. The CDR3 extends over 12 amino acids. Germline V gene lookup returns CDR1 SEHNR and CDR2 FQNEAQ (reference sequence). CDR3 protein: CATDGGRYEQYF. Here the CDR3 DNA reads TGTGCCACAGACGGGGGGCGCTACGAGCAGTACTTC.

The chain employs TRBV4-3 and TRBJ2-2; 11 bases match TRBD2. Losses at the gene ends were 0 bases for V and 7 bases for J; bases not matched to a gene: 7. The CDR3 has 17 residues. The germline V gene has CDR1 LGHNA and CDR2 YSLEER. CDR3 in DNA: TGCGCCAGCAGCCAAGACCGACTAGCGGGATATAACGGGGAGCTGTTTTTT. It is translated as CASSQDRLAGYNGELFF.